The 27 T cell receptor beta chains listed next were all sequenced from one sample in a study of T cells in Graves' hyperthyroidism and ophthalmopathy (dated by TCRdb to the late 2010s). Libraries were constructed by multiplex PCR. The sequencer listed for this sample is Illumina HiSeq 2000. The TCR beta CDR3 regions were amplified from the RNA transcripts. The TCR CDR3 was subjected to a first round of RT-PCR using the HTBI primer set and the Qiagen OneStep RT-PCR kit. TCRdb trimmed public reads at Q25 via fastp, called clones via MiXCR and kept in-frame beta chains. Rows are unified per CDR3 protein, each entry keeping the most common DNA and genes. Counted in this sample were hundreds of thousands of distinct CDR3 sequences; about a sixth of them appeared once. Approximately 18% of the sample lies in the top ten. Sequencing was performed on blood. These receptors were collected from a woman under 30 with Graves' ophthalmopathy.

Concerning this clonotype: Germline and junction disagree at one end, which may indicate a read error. As DNA, the CDR3 is TGTGCCAGCGGTGAAGCGGGCGCCAGGGGAACCCACGAGCAGTACTTC. Translating gives CASGEAGARGTHEQYF. The rearrangement links TRBV2 to TRBJ2-7, with D possibly being TRBD1 or TRBD2 (6 bases each). Germline loops: CDR1 SNHLY, CDR2 FYNNEI. This CDR3 contains 16 residues.

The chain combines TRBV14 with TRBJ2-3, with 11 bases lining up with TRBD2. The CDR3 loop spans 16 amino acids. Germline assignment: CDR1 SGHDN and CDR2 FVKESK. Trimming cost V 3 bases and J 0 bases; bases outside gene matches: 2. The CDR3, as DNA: TGTGCCAGCAGCCAGGGACTAGCGGCTAGCACAGATACGCAGTATTTT. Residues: CASSQGLAASTDTQYF. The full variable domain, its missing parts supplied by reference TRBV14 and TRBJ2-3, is EAGVTQFPSHSVIEKGQTVTLRCDPISGHDNLYWYRRVMGKEIKFLLHFVKESKQDESGMPNNRFLAERTGGTYSTLKVQPAELEDSGVYFCASSQGLAASTDTQYFGPGTRLTVL.

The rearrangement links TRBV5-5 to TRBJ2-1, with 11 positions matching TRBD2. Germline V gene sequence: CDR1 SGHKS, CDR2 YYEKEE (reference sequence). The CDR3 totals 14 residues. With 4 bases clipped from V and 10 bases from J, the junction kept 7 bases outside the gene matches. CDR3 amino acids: CASSRELAGEEQFF. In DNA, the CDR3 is TGTGCCAGCAGCAGAGAACTAGCGGGAGAGGAGCAGTTCTTC.

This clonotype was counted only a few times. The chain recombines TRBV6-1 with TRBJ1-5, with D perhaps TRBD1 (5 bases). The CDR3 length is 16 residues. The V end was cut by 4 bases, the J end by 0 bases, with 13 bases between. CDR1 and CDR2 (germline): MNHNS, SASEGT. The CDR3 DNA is TGTGCCAGCAGTGGGTGGGAAGGGGTTAGCAATCAGCCCCAGCATTTT. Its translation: CASSGWEGVSNQPQHF.

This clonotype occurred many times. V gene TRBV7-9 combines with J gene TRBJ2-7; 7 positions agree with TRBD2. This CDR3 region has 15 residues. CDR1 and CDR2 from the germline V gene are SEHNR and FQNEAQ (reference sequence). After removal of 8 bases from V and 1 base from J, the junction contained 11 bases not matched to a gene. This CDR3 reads CASSPGGVSSYEQYF. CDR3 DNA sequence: TGTGCCAGCTCACCGGGGGGTGTCAGTTCCTACGAGCAGTACTTC.

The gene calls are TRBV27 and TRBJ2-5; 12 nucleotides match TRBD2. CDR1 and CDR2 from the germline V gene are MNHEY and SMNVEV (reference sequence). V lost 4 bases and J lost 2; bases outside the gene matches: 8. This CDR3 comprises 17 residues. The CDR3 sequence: CASSSTGLAGKQETQYF. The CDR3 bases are TGTGCCAGCAGTTCAACTGGACTAGCGGGGAAACAAGAGACCCAGTACTTC.

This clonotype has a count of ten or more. CDR3 bases: TGTGCCAGCAGCCCGATTACTAGCGGGGGGGCGGATGAGCAGTTCTTC. Its translation is CASSPITSGGADEQFF. The chain combines TRBV5-5 with TRBJ2-1, with 13 bases aligning to TRBD2. The CDR3 spans 16 residues. V dropped 4 bases and J dropped 8; count of bases not matched to a gene: 9. Germline assignment: CDR1 SGHKS and CDR2 YYEKEE (reference sequence).

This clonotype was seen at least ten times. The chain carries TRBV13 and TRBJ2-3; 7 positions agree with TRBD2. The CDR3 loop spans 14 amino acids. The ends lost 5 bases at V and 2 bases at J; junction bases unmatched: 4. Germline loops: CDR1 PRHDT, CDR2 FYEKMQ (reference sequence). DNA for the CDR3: TGTGCCAGCAGCCCCGGGACTAACACAGATACGCAGTATTTT. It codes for CASSPGTNTDTQYF. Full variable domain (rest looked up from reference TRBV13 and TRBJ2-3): AAGVIQSPRHLIKEKRETATLKCYPIPRHDTVYWYQQGPGQDPQFLISFYEKMQSDKGSIPDRFSAQQFSDYHSELNMSSLELGDSALYFCASSPGTNTDTQYFGPGTRLTVL.

CDR3 loop: CSGVGLAGGGYEQYF. CDR3 coding DNA: TGCAGCGGGGTAGGACTAGCGGGAGGAGGGTACGAGCAGTACTTC. The chain links TRBV29-1 to TRBJ2-7, with TRBD2 matching over 14 bases. With V trimmed by 7 bases and J by 4 bases, 9 bases remained unmatched. Germline V gene lookup returns CDR1 SQVTM and CDR2 ANQGSEA. The CDR3 spans 15 residues.

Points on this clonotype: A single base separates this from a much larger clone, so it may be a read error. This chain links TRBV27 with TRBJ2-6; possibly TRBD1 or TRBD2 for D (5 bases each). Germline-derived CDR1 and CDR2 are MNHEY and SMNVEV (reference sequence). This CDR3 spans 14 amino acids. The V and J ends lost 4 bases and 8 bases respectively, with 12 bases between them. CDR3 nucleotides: TGTGCCAGCAGTTCAGGGTTCGGGACCAACGTCCTGACTTTC. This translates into CASSSGFGTNVLTF.

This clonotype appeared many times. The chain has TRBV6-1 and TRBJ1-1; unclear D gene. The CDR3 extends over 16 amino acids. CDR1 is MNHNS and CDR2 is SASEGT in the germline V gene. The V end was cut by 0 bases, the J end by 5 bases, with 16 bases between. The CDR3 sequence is CASSEASRLRGTEAFF. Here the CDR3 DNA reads TGTGCCAGCAGTGAAGCCTCGCGCTTACGTGGGACTGAAGCTTTCTTT.

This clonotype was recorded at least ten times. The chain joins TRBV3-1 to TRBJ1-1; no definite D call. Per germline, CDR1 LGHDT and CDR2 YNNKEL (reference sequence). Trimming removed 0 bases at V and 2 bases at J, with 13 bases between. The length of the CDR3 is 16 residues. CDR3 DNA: TGTGCCAGCAGCCAAGATGGAACGGCATTAAACACTGAAGCTTTCTTT. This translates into CASSQDGTALNTEAFF.

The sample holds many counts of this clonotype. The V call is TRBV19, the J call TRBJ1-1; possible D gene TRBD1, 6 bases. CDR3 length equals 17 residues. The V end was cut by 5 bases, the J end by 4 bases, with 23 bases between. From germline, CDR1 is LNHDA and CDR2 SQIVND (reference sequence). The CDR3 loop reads CASSPLRRGAPTTEAFF. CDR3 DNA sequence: TGTGCCAGTAGTCCCTTGAGAAGGGGGGCGCCGACCACTGAAGCTTTCTTT.

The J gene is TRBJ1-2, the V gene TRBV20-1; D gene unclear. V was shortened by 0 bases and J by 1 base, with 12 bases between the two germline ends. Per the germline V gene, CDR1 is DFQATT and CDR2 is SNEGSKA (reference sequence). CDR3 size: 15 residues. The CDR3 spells CSARDPFTVNYGYTF. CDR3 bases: TGCAGTGCTAGAGATCCCTTCACGGTTAACTATGGCTACACCTTC.

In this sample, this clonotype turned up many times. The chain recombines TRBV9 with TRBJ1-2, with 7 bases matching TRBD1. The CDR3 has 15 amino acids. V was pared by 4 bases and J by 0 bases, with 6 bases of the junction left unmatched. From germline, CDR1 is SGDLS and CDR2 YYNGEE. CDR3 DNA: TGTGCCAGCAGCACCGGGACAGAGTCTAACTATGGCTACACCTTC. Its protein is CASSTGTESNYGYTF.

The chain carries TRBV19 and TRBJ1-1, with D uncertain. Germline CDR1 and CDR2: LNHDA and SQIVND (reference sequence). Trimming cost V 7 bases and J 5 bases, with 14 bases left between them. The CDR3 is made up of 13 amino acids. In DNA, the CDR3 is TGTGCCAGTACAGTCCGGGATGATACTGAAGCTTTCTTT. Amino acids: CASTVRDDTEAFF. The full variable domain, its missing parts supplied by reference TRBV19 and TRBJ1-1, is DGGITQSPKYLFRKEGQNVTLSCEQNLNHDAMYWYRQDPGQGLRLIYYSQIVNDFQKGDIAEGYSVSREKKESFPLTVTSAQKNPTAFYLCASTVRDDTEAFFGQGTRLTVV.

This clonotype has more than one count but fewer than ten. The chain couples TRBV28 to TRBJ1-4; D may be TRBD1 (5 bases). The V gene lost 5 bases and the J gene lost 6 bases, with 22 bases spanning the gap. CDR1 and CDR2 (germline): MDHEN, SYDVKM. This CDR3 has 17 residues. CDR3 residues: CASSPGQGTQGDEKLFF. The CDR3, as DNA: TGTGCCAGCAGTCCTGGACAAGGCACCCAAGGTGATGAAAAACTGTTTTTT.

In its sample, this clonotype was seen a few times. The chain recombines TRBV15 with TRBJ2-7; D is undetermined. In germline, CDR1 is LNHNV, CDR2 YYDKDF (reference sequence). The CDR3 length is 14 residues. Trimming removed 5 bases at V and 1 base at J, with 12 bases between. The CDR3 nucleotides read TGTGCCACCAGCTCCACCTTGGCGTCCTACGAGCAGTACTTC. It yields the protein CATSSTLASYEQYF.

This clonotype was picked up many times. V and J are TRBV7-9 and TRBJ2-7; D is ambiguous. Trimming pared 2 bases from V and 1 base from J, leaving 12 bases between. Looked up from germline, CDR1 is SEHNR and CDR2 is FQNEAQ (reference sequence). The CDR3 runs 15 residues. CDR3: CASSLSDGFSYEQYF. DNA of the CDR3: TGTGCCAGCAGCTTATCGGACGGGTTTTCCTACGAGCAGTACTTC.

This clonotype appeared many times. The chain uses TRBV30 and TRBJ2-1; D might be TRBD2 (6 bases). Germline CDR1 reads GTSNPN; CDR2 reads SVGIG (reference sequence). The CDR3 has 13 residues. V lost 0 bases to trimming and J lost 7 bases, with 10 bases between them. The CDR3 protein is CAWSVGGRNEQFF. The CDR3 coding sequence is TGTGCCTGGAGTGTAGGTGGGAGGAATGAGCAGTTCTTC.

The DNA of the CDR3 is TGTGCCAGTAGTATCCCCTCTATCAGGGGCGAGCAGTACTTC. It is translated as CASSIPSIRGEQYF. V and J are TRBV19 and TRBJ2-7, with D perhaps TRBD1 (6 bases). The CDR3 runs 14 residues. The germline V gene encodes CDR1 LNHDA and CDR2 SQIVND (reference sequence). V lost 3 bases to trimming and J lost 6 bases, with 15 bases between them.

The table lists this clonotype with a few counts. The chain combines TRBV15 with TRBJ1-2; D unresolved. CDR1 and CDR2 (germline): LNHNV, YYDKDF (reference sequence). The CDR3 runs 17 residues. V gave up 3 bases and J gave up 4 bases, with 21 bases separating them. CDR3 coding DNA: TGTGCCACCAGCAGCCCCAACCACAGTTCTGTGAGCTATGGCTACACCTTC. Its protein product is CATSSPNHSSVSYGYTF.

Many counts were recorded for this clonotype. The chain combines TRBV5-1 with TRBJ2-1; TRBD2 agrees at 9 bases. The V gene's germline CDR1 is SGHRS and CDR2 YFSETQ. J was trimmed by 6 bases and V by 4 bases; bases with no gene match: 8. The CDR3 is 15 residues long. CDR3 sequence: CASSDLAGRGNEQFF. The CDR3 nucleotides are TGCGCCAGCAGCGATCTAGCGGGAAGGGGCAATGAGCAGTTCTTC. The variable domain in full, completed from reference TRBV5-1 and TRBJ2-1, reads KAGVTQTPRYLIKTRGQQVTLSCSPISGHRSVSWYQQTPGQGLQFLFEYFSETQRNKGNFPGRFSGRQFSNSRSEMNVSTLELGDSALYLCASSDLAGRGNEQFFGPGTRLTVL.

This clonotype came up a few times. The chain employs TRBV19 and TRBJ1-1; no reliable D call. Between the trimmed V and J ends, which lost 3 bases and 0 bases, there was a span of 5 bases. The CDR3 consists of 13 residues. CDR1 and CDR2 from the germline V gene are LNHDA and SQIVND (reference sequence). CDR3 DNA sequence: TGTGCCAGTAGTATCGCGATGAACACTGAAGCTTTCTTT. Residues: CASSIAMNTEAFF.

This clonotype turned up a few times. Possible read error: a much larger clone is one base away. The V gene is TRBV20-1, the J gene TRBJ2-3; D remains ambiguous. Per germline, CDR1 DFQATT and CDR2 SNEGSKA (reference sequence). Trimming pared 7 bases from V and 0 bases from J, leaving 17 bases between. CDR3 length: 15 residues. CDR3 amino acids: CSVPRLFTSTDTQYF. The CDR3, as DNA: TGCAGTGTCCCGAGACTTTTCACTAGCACAGATACGCAGTATTTT.

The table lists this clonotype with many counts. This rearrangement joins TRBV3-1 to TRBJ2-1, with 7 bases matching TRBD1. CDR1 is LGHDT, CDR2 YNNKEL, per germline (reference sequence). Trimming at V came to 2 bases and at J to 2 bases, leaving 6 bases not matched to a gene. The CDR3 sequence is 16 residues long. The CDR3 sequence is CASSQSSGTAYNEQFF. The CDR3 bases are TGTGCCAGCAGCCAATCCTCCGGGACAGCCTACAATGAGCAGTTCTTC.

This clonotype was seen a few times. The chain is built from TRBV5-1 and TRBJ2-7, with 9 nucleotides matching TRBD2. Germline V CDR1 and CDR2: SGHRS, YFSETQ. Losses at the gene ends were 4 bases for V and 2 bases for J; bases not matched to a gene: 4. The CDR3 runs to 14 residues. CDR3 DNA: TGCGCCAGCAGCCGAAGCGGGGGGACCTACGAGCAGTACTTC. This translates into CASSRSGGTYEQYF.